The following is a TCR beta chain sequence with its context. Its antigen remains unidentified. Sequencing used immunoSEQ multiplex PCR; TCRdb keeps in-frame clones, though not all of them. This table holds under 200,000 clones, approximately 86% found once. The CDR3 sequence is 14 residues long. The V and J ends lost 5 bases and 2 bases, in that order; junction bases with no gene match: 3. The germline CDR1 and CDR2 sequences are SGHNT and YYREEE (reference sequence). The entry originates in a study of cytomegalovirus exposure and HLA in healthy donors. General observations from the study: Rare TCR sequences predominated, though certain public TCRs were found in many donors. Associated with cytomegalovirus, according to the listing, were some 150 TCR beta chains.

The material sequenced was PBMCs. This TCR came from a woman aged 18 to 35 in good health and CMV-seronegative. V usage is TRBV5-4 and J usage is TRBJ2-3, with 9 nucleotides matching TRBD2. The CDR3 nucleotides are TGTGCCAGCAGGGGGACTAGCCCCACAGATACGCAGTATTTT. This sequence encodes CASRGTSPTDTQYF.